Shown below are 4 T cell receptor beta chains from a single sample sequenced in a study of T cells after yellow fever vaccination. TCRdb itself ran the 5' RACE reads through MiXCR, one entry per CDR3 protein. The table lists 150,000 to 200,000 distinct CDR3 sequences, 9.3% of them singletons. The material sequenced was CD8+ T cells sorted from PBMCs, taken 45 days after the yellow fever booster vaccination. Source of these receptors: a man between 18 and 35 years old who received the YFV17D yellow fever vaccine.

In this sample, this clonotype turned up many times. V gene TRBV29-1 combines with J gene TRBJ2-3; 8 positions match TRBD1. Losses at the gene ends were 1 base for V and 3 bases for J; bases not matched to a gene: 9. Germline-derived CDR1 and CDR2 are SQVTM and ANQGSEA. The CDR3 sequence is 16 residues long. CDR3 nucleotide sequence: TGCAGCGTTGAAGTGTGGCAGGGGGCCGCGACAGATACGCAGTATTTT. It encodes CSVEVWQGAATDTQYF.

This clonotype turned up a few times. This chain links TRBV19 with TRBJ1-1, with D possibly TRBD1 on 6 matching bases. Germline CDR1 reads LNHDA; CDR2 reads SQIVND (reference sequence). CDR3 length equals 13 residues. Trimming pared 5 bases from V and 4 bases from J, leaving 11 bases between. The CDR3 sequence is CASSANRVTEAFF. In nucleotides, the CDR3 is TGTGCCAGTAGTGCAAACAGGGTCACTGAAGCTTTCTTT. The variable domain in full, completed from reference TRBV19 and TRBJ1-1, reads DGGITQSPKYLFRKEGQNVTLSCEQNLNHDAMYWYRQDPGQGLRLIYYSQIVNDFQKGDIAEGYSVSREKKESFPLTVTSAQKNPTAFYLCASSANRVTEAFFGQGTRLTVV.

This sequence joins TRBV11-2 and TRBJ2-2; 8 bases map to TRBD2. The CDR3 sequence is 17 residues long. Germline trimming cut 5 bases from V and 5 bases from J; bases unmatched to any gene: 13. CDR1 and CDR2 (germline): SGHAT, FQNNGV. The DNA for the CDR3 is TGTGCCAGCAGCGACGGACGGGGGGGTAGCGCAACCGGGGAGCTGTTTTTT. It codes for CASSDGRGGSATGELFF.

The table lists this clonotype with a few counts. This sequence joins TRBV12-3 or TRBV12-4 and TRBJ1-2; TRBD1 matches at 7 bases. The CDR3 covers 13 residues. V shed 4 bases, J shed 4 bases, and the junction held 3 bases outside the gene matches. Written as DNA, the CDR3 is TGTGCCAGCAGTTCCCACAGGGGCTATGGCTACACCTTC. Protein sequence: CASSSHRGYGYTF.